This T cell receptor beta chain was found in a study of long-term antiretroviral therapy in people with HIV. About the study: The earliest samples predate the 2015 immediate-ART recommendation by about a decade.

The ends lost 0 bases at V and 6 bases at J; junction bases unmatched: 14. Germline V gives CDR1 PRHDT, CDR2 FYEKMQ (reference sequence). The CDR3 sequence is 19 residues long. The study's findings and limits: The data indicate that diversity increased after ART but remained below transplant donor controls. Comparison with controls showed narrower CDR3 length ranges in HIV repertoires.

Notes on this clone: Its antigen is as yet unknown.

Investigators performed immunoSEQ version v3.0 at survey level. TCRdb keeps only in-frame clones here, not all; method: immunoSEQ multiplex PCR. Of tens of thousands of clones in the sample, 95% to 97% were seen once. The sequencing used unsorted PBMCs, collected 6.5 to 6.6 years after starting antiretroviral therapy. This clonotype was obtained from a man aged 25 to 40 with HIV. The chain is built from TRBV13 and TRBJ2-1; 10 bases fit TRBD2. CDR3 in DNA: TGTGCCAGCAGCTTAGGCCTACAGCGGGAGGGCCTGGGTCCCAATGAGCAGTTCTTC. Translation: CASSLGLQREGLGPNEQFF.